The T cell receptor (beta chain) described here comes from a study of blood T cell repertoires in COVID-19. Looking at the study overall: Material from acute and convalescent COVID-19 was sourced from the United States, Italy and Spain. T cells, B-cell-depleted T cells, or PBMCs supplied cDNA or gDNA.

Source study methods: Amplification of reference gene primers provided the estimated nucleated cell counts. The table came from immunoSEQ multiplex PCR; TCRdb's copy has only in-frame clones and leaves some out. V, J and clone size are those of that table, while D and trimming were read from the DNA. The data show around 140,000 clones, 84% seen once. V was pared by 6 bases and J by 2 bases, with 7 bases of the junction left unmatched. The CDR3 consists of 15 residues. Germline V gene data show CDR1 as MNHEY and CDR2 as SVGAGI. V and J are TRBV6-5 and TRBJ2-3, with 8 bases that match TRBD2. Sequencing was done on a sample of peripheral blood. The sequence came from a man in his 60s with active or convalescent COVID-19. The CDR3 loop is CASRPGGADTDTQYF. The CDR3 nucleotides read TGTGCCAGCAGACCCGGGGGGGCCGACACAGATACGCAGTATTTT.